Each of the 26 T cell receptor beta chains below was sequenced from the same sample in a study of blood T cell repertoires in COVID-19. TCRdb keeps only in-frame clones here, not all; method: immunoSEQ multiplex PCR. The sample records approximately 440,000 clones, about 91% being singletons. The specimen sequenced was peripheral blood. The receptors come from a woman aged 50 to 65 with COVID-19, enrolled during active disease.

The rearrangement uses TRBV5-1 and TRBJ2-7, with 7 bases that match TRBD1. The CDR3 covers 14 residues. V was pared by 4 bases and J by 0 bases, with 4 bases of the junction left unmatched. The germline CDR1 and CDR2 sequences are SGHRS and YFSETQ. The CDR3 nucleotides read TGCGCCAGCAGCAGGGACAGCAACTCCTACGAGCAGTACTTC. Translating gives CASSRDSNSYEQYF.

This clone has a handful of counts. V and J are TRBV28 and TRBJ1-2, with D possibly TRBD1 on 5 matching bases. The CDR3 loop spans 13 amino acids. From germline, CDR1 is MDHEN and CDR2 SYDVKM. V was clipped by 6 bases and J by 4 bases, with 12 bases between them. CDR3 bases: TGTGCCAGCAGCTCAGACAGCGCCTATGGCTACACCTTC. It encodes CASSSDSAYGYTF.

This clone was counted between two and nine times. J is TRBJ2-1 and V is TRBV27, with 8 bases identical to TRBD1. CDR1 MNHEY and CDR2 SMNVEV come from the germline V gene (reference sequence). This CDR3 contains 16 residues. With 3 bases clipped from V and 7 bases from J, the junction kept 11 bases outside the gene matches. CDR3 DNA sequence: TGTGCCAGCAGTTTTTCGTGGGGGACAGGTGTAAATGAGCAGTTCTTC. Its protein product is CASSFSWGTGVNEQFF.

This clone was detected once. This chain uses TRBV9 with TRBJ2-3; perhaps TRBD2 as D (7 bases). V was shortened by 4 bases and J by 3 bases, with 18 bases between the two germline ends. Germline CDR1 reads SGDLS; CDR2 reads YYNGEE. CDR3 length: 16 amino acids. CDR3 bases: TGTGCCAGCAGCCTGGGGGGGCACCCGGGGACAGATACGCAGTATTTT. Its translation is CASSLGGHPGTDTQYF.

This clone has a single count. V is TRBV4-1 and J is TRBJ1-6; D is ambiguous. Between the trimmed V and J ends, which lost 4 bases and 0 bases, there was a span of 13 bases. In germline, CDR1 is MGHRA, CDR2 YSYEKL. The CDR3 totals 17 residues. CDR3 coding DNA: TGCGCCAGCAGCCCCTCCGGCGGGAGCTCCTATAATTCACCCCTCCACTTT. Protein sequence: CASSPSGGSSYNSPLHF.

The chain carries TRBV28 and TRBJ2-4; D is unresolved. Germline V gene data show CDR1 as MDHEN and CDR2 as SYDVKM. V dropped 5 bases and J dropped 2 bases, with 7 bases sitting between them. The CDR3 length is 13 residues. The CDR3 is CASSPPSKNIQYF. The CDR3 nucleotides are TGTGCCAGCAGTCCCCCCTCCAAAAACATTCAGTACTTC.

The chain recombines TRBV4-1 with TRBJ1-2; 7 bases fit TRBD1. There are 16 residues in the CDR3. J gave up 4 bases and V 4 bases, and 12 bases lay outside the gene matches. Germline V CDR1 and CDR2: MGHRA, YSYEKL. The chain's CDR3 is CASSPRTGQVGYGYTF. For the CDR3, the DNA is TGCGCCAGCAGCCCTCGGACAGGTCAGGTGGGCTATGGCTACACCTTC.

This clone was found a few times. The J gene is TRBJ1-5, the V gene TRBV27; a possible D gene is TRBD1 (6 bases). Trimming shortened V by 5 bases and J by 4 bases, and 15 bases separated the two germline ends. The CDR3 spans 15 residues. Per germline, CDR1 MNHEY and CDR2 SMNVEV (reference sequence). CDR3 bases: TGTGCCAGCAGTCCCGGGACACAAGATAATCAGCCCCAGCATTTT. It translates to CASSPGTQDNQPQHF.

This clone was seen a single time. The chain joins TRBV9 to TRBJ1-6, with 7 positions matching TRBD1. This CDR3 region has 14 residues. With 6 bases clipped from V and 8 bases from J, the junction kept 8 bases outside the gene matches. Germline V lookup: CDR1 SGDLS, CDR2 YYNGEE. CDR3 bases: TGTGCCAGCACCCTGGGACAGTCTTATTCACCCCTCCACTTT. This codes for CASTLGQSYSPLHF.

This clone was observed once. Its ends do not fully match the called genes, so a read error is possible. The chain links TRBV24-1 to TRBJ1-5; TRBD1 aligns across 7 bases. Germline loops: CDR1 KGHDR, CDR2 SFDVKD. The CDR3 is 15 amino acids. CDR3 nucleotides: TGTGCCCCCAGCTGGACAGGCTATAGCAATCAGCCCCAGCATTTT. It encodes CAPSWTGYSNQPQHF.

The chain employs TRBV5-1 and TRBJ2-5; D might be TRBD2 (5 bases). Germline lookup yields CDR1 SGHRS and CDR2 YFSETQ. V was shortened by 7 bases and J by 2 bases, with 12 bases between the two germline ends. This CDR3 has 13 amino acids. This CDR3 reads CASSRGRQETQYF. As DNA, the CDR3 is TGCGCCAGCTCTAGAGGGCGGCAAGAGACCCAGTACTTC.

The chain couples TRBV28 to TRBJ1-3; tentative D call: TRBD1 (6 bases). The CDR3 has 16 amino acids. The germline V and J ends were trimmed by 6 bases and 0 bases, with 15 bases remaining between them. Germline CDR1 and CDR2: MDHEN and SYDVKM. CDR3 DNA: TGTGCCAGCAGGGGCACAGGGTTTTACTCTGGAAACACCATATATTTT. Its protein product is CASRGTGFYSGNTIYF.

The table lists this clone with a count of one. V gene TRBV19 combines with J gene TRBJ2-3; D possibly corresponds to TRBD2 (6 bases). V shed 6 bases and J shed 3 bases, with 19 bases lying between them. The germline V gene has CDR1 LNHDA and CDR2 SQIVND (reference sequence). The CDR3 has 16 amino acids. The CDR3 nucleotides read TGTGCCAGTAGCAGACCGTCGGCGGGGAGGACAGATACGCAGTATTTT. Encoded protein: CASSRPSAGRTDTQYF.

V and J are TRBV19 and TRBJ1-1; 8 bases agree with TRBD1. The CDR3 length is 14 residues. From germline, CDR1 is LNHDA and CDR2 SQIVND (reference sequence). Trimming removed 4 bases from V and 11 bases from J; junction bases left unmatched: 12. Here the CDR3 DNA reads TGTGCCAGTAGTAAACAGGGGGGCGACTCGGCGGCTTTCTTT. Protein sequence: CASSKQGGDSAAFF.

This chain joins TRBV19 and TRBJ1-1; no reliable D call. Trimming cost V 3 bases and J 1 base, with 12 bases left between them. Germline CDR1 and CDR2: LNHDA and SQIVND (reference sequence). The CDR3 loop spans 15 amino acids. The DNA for the CDR3 is TGTGCCAGTAGTATGAACGGACTGCCGAACACTGAAGCTTTCTTT. Amino acids: CASSMNGLPNTEAFF.

V gene TRBV6-2 or TRBV6-3 combines with J gene TRBJ1-2; D remains unclear. The V gene lost 5 bases and the J gene lost 6 bases, with 7 bases spanning the gap. The germline CDR1 and CDR2 sequences are MNHEY and SVGEGT. There are 11 residues in the CDR3. CDR3 nucleotides: TGTGCCAGCAGTGATACTAATGGCTACACCTTC. This codes for CASSDTNGYTF.

The chain uses TRBV24-1 and TRBJ2-6; 11 positions match TRBD1. The CDR3 has 15 amino acids. V was pared by 10 bases and J by 0 bases, with 1 base of the junction left unmatched. CDR1 is KGHDR, CDR2 SFDVKD, per germline. In DNA form, the CDR3 reads TGTGCCACGGGACAGGGGGACTCTGGGGCCAACGTCCTGACTTTC. It is translated as CATGQGDSGANVLTF.

Regarding this clone: Germline and junction disagree at one end, which may indicate a read error. This sequence joins TRBV7-9 and TRBJ1-2, with D hard to call. Germline loops: CDR1 SEHNR, CDR2 FQNEAQ (reference sequence). CDR3 length equals 13 residues. The CDR3 spells CASSLAVTGGYTF. The CDR3, as DNA: TGTGCCAGCAGCCTAGCGGTCACGGGAGGCTACACCTTC.

V and J are TRBV4-1 and TRBJ1-2; D not certain. This CDR3 comprises 14 residues. The germline V gene encodes CDR1 MGHRA and CDR2 YSYEKL. The V end was cut by 0 bases, the J end by 2 bases, with 7 bases between. The CDR3 loop is CASSQDTGNYGYTF. Written as DNA, the CDR3 is TGCGCCAGCAGCCAAGATACGGGGAACTATGGCTACACCTTC.

The chain is built from TRBV24-1 and TRBJ2-7; D unclear. There are 15 residues in the CDR3. The V end was cut by 5 bases, the J end by 0 bases, with 13 bases between. Germline V gene lookup returns CDR1 KGHDR and CDR2 SFDVKD. CDR3 bases: TGTGCCACCAGTGGTTCACAGACGAACTCCTACGAGCAGTACTTC. The encoded protein is CATSGSQTNSYEQYF.

The chain recombines TRBV12-3 or TRBV12-4 with TRBJ2-7; the D gene is possibly TRBD1 (5 bases). The V end was cut by 5 bases, the J end by 0 bases, with 8 bases between. This CDR3 has 13 amino acids. The CDR3 DNA is TGTGCCAGCAGTAAACAGGTCTCCTACGAGCAGTACTTC. It is translated as CASSKQVSYEQYF.

V is TRBV11-2 and J is TRBJ1-5; 12 nucleotides align to TRBD1. CDR1 SGHAT and CDR2 FQNNGV come from the germline V gene. The junction had 8 bases not matched to a gene; V was cut back by 3 bases and J by 8 bases. This CDR3 is built from 16 residues. CDR3 protein: CASSLRGTGGDEPQHF. CDR3 DNA: TGTGCCAGCAGCTTGAGAGGGACAGGGGGCGACGAGCCCCAGCATTTT.

The chain has TRBV25-1 and TRBJ1-3; the D gene is possibly TRBD1 (5 bases). Trimming removed 5 bases at V and 4 bases at J, with 15 bases between. Germline-derived CDR1 and CDR2 are MGHDK and SYGVNS. The CDR3 totals 15 residues. The CDR3 is CASSRGSLPGNTIYF. CDR3 DNA sequence: TGTGCCAGCAGTAGGGGCTCTCTCCCCGGAAACACCATATATTTT.

The chain combines TRBV12-5 with TRBJ2-1; D perhaps matches TRBD1 (6 bases). The CDR3 has 15 amino acids. The ends were cut back, 1 base at V and 9 bases at J, with 16 bases in the middle. In germline, CDR1 is LGHNT, CDR2 FRNRAP. The CDR3 loop is CASGLASPGDSEQFF. The CDR3 bases are TGTGCTAGTGGTTTGGCTTCACCAGGGGATAGTGAGCAGTTCTTC. Full variable domain (remainder filled in from reference TRBV12-5 and TRBJ2-1): DARVTQTPRHKVTEMGQEVTMRCQPILGHNTVFWYRQTMMQGLELLAYFRNRAPLDDSGMPKDRFSAEMPDATLATLKIQPSEPRDSAVYFCASGLASPGDSEQFFGPGTRLTVL.

V gene TRBV6-2 or TRBV6-3 combines with J gene TRBJ1-2, with 11 bases fitting TRBD1. J gave up 7 bases and V 5 bases, and 9 bases lay outside the gene matches. Germline lookup yields CDR1 MNHEY and CDR2 SVGEGT. The CDR3 covers 15 residues. CDR3 DNA sequence: TGTGCCAGCAGTCCATGGACAGGGGGCGATGCTGGCTACACCTTC. Protein sequence: CASSPWTGGDAGYTF.

In its sample, this clone was seen many times. V is TRBV4-1 and J is TRBJ2-7; D is perhaps TRBD1 (6 bases). The V end lost 1 base, the J end lost 3 bases, and 7 bases lay between the germline ends. Germline CDR1 reads MGHRA; CDR2 reads YSYEKL. This CDR3 comprises 13 residues. The CDR3 sequence: CASSQGGRYEQYF. DNA of the CDR3: TGCGCCAGCAGCCAAGGGGGGCGCTACGAGCAGTACTTC.